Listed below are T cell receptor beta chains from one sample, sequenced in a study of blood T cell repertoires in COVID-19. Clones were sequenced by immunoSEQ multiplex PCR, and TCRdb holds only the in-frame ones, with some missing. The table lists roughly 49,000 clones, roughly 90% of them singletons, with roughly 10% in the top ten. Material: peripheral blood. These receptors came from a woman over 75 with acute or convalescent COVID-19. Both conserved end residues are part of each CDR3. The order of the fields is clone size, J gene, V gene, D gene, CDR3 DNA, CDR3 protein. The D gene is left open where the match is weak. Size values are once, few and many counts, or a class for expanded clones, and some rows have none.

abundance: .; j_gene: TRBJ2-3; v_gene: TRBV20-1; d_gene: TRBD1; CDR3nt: TGCAGTGCTAGTCGGGACAGGCGCACAGATACGCAGTATTTT; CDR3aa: CSASRDRRTDTQYF
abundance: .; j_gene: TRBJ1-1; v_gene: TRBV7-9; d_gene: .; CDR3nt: TGTGCCAGCAGGGGGAGAGGGACTGAAGCTTTCTTT; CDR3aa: CASRGRGTEAFF
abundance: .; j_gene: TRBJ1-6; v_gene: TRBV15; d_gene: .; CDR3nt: TGTGCCACCAGCAGAGATCAAGGGGGTTCGGGTTCACCCCTCCACTTT; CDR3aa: CATSRDQGGSGSPLHF
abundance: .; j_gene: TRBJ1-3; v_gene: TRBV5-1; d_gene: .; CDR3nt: TGCGCCAGCGGGGCGGGGAGCCCTGGAAACACCATATATTTT; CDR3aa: CASGAGSPGNTIYF
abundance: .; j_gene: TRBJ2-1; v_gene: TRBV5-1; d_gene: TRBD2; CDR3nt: TGCGCCAGCAGCCCACCGGGACTAGCGGGTGCGGGGGAGCAGTTCTTC; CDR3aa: CASSPPGLAGAGEQFF
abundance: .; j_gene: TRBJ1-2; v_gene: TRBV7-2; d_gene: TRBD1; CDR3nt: TGTGCCAGCAGCTCAACAACGGCGGGACAGGGAGTCTATGGCTACACCTTC; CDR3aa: CASSSTTAGQGVYGYTF
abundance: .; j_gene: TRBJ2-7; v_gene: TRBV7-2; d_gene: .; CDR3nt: TGTGCCAGCAGCCTCGGACATAGCAACGTCTACGAGCAGTACTTC; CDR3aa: CASSLGHSNVYEQYF
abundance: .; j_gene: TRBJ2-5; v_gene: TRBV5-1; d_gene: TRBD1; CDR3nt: TGCGCCAGCAGCTTAGGACAGGCAGAGACCCAGTACTTC; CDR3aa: CASSLGQAETQYF
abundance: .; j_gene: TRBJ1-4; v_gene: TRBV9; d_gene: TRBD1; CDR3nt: TGTGCCAGCAGCCCCGGGATAGGACAGGAGACAACTAATGAAAAACTGTTTTTT; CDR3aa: CASSPGIGQETTNEKLFF
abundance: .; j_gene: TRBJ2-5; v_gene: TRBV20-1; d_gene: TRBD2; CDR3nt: TGCAGTGCTAGTCCGAATTCAGTGGGGGGAGGGCCTTGGACCCAGTACTTC; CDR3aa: CSASPNSVGGGPWTQYF
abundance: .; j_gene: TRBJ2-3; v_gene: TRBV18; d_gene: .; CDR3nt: TGTGCCAGCTCACCGTTGGTTGCGAAGAGCACAGATACGCAGTATTTT; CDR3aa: CASSPLVAKSTDTQYF
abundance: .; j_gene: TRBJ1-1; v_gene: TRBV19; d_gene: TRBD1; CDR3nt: TGTGCCAGTAGTATCTCCTACGTCAGGGACAGGGGGTCGGGGGCTTTCTTT; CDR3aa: CASSISYVRDRGSGAFF
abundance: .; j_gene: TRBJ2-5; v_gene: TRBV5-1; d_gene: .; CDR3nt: TGCGCCAGCTCCCCCAGCCCGGGGAACCAAGAGACCCAGTACTTC; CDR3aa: CASSPSPGNQETQYF
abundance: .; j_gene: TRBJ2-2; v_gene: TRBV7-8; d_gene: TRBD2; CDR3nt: TGTGCCAGCAGCCCGACAGGACTAGCGGGCGTTGGGGCCGGGGAGCTGTTTTTT; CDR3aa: CASSPTGLAGVGAGELFF
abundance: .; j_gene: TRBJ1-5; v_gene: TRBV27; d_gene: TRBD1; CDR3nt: TGTGCCAGCAGTTTAGCAGGGGGAGGTCAGCCCCAGCATTTT; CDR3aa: CASSLAGGGQPQHF
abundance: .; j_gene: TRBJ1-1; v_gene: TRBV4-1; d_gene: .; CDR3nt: TGCGCCAGCAGCCCTGATGATAGCGACACTGAAGCTTTCTTT; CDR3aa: CASSPDDSDTEAFF
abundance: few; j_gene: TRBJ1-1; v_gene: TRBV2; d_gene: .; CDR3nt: TGTGCCAGCAGGCGGTCCGACCCGGTGAACACTGAAGCTTTCTTT; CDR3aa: CASRRSDPVNTEAFF
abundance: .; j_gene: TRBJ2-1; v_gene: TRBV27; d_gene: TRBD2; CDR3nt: TGTGCCAGCACTACTCGGGGACTAGCGGGGGTGGGTGAGCAGTTCTTC; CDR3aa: CASTTRGLAGVGEQFF
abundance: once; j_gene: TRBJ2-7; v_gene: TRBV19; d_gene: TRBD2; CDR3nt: TGTGCCAGTAGTATAGATGGTGGTCGACTAGCGGGAGGCCAGCGCGAGCAGTACTTC; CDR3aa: CASSIDGGRLAGGQREQYF
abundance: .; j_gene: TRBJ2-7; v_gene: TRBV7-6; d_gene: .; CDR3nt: TGTGCCAGCAGCTTAAGCCCCGAGCAGTACTTC; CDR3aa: CASSLSPEQYF
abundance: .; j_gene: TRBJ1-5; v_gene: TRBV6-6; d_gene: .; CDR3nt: TGTGCCAGCCTGCCGGGCGGCGAGGGTCAGCCCCAGCATTTT; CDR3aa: CASLPGGEGQPQHF
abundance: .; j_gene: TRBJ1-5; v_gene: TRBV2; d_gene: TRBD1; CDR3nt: TGTGCCAGTGGACAGGGGGTCGGCAATCAGCCCCAGCATTTT; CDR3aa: CASGQGVGNQPQHF
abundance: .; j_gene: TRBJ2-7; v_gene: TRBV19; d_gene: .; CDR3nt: TGTGCCAGTAGTAGCATGGTGAGCGAGCAGTACTTC; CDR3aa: CASSSMVSEQYF
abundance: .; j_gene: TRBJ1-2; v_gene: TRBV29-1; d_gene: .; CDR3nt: TGCAGCGTTGATAAGAAGGGGACTACTGGAGGAGGCTACACCTTC; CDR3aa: CSVDKKGTTGGGYTF
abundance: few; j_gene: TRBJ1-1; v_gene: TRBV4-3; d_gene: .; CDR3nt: TGCGCCAGCAGCCAAGATATCGTTGGGCAGGGGTCATACACTGAAGCTTTCTTT; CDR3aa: CASSQDIVGQGSYTEAFF
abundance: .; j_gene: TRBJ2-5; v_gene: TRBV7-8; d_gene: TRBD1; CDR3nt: TGTGCCAGCAGCTCCGCTCGGGACAGGGTGAGCCAAGAGACCCAGTACTTC; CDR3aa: CASSSARDRVSQETQYF
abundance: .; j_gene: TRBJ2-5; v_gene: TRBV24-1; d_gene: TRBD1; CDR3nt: TGTGCCACCAGTGAAGGGGGCGGAGAGACCCAGTACTTC; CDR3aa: CATSEGGGETQYF
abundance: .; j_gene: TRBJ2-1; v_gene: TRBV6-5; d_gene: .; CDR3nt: TGTGCCAGCAGTTACGGAGCGGTTCCCTACAATGAGCAGTTCTTC; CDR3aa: CASSYGAVPYNEQFF
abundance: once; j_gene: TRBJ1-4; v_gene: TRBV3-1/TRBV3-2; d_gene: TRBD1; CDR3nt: TGTGCCAGCAGCCCAGCGGGACAGGGGGCCGAAGATGAAAAACTGTTTTTT; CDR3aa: CASSPAGQGAEDEKLFF
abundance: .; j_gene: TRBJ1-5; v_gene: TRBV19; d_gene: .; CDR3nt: TGTGCCAGTACCGGGACACCGACCGCCCCCAATCAGCCCCAGCATTTT; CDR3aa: CASTGTPTAPNQPQHF
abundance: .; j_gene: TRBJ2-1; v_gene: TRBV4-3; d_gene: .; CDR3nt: TGCGCCAGCAGCCCCGGACTAGGGGGCAATGAGCAGTTCTTC; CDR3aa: CASSPGLGGNEQFF
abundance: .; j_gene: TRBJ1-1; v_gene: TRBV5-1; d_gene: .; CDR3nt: TGCGCCAGCAGCTTGGAGGGCGGAGGGCGGAACACTGAAGCTTTCTTT; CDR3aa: CASSLEGGGRNTEAFF
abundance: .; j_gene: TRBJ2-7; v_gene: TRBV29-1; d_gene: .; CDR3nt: TGCAGCGTTCCCCAGGGGCTCGTCGAGCAGTACTTC; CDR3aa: CSVPQGLVEQYF
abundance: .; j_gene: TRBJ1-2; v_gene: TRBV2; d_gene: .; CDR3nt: TGTGCCAGCACCCTAAGTAACTATGGCTACACCTTC; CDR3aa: CASTLSNYGYTF
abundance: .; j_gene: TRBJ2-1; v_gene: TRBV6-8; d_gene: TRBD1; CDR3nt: TGTGCCAGCAGTTTTAGGGACAGGGGATGGAATGAGCAGTTCTTC; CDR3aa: CASSFRDRGWNEQFF
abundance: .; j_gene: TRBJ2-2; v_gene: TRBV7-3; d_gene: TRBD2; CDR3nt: TGTGCCAGCAGATCTAGCGGGAACACCGGGGAGCTGTTTTTT; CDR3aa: CASRSSGNTGELFF
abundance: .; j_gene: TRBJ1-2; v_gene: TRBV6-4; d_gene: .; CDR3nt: TGTGCCAGCAAAATCCGGGCCGTAGGGGGCTATGGCTACACCTTC; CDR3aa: CASKIRAVGGYGYTF
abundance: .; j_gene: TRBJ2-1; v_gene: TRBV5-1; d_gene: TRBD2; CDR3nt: TGCGCCAGCAGCTTGGCCGGGACTACGCACAATGAGCAGTTCTTC; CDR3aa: CASSLAGTTHNEQFF
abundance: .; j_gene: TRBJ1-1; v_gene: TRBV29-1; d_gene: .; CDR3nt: TGCAGCGTTGAAGTGATGGTCGGCACTGAAGCTTTCTTT; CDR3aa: CSVEVMVGTEAFF
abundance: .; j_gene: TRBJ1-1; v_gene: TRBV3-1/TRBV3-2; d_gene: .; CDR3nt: TGTGCCAGCAGCCAAGATGAGGAACAGGGATGGGAATGGACTGAAGCTTTCTTT; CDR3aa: CASSQDEEQGWEWTEAFF
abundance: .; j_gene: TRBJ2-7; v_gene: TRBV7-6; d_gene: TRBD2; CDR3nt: TGTGCCAGCAGCTTCCAGGGAGGGCCCTACGAGCAGTACTTC; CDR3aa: CASSFQGGPYEQYF
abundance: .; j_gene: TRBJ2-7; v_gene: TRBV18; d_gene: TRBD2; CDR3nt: TGTGCCAGCTCATCAACTAGCGGTCTTTTCTACGAGCAGTACTTC; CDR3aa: CASSSTSGLFYEQYF
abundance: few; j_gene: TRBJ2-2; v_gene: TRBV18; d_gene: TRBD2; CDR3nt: TGTGCCAGCTCGGGGACCAGCGGGACGACCGGGGAGCTGTTTTTT; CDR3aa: CASSGTSGTTGELFF
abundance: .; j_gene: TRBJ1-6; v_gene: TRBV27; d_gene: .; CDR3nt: TGTGCCAGCAGTTTCGGGGGTCCCTCCTATAATTCACCCCTCCACTTT; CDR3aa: CASSFGGPSYNSPLHF
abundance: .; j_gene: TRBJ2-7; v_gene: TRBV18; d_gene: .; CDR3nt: TGTGCCAGCTCACAACAGTCTCCCTCCTACGAGCAGTACTTC; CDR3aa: CASSQQSPSYEQYF
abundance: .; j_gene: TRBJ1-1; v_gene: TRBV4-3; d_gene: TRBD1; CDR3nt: TGCGCCAGCAGCCAACAGACAGGGTTGAACACTGAAGCTTTCTTT; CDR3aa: CASSQQTGLNTEAFF
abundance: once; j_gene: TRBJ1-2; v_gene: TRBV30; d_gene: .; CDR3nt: TGTGCCTGGAGTGAATTTGCGATTTACGGCTACACCTTC; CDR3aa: CAWSEFAIYGYTF
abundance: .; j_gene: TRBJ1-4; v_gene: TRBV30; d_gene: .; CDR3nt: TGTGCCTGGAGCCAAACCGACAGACTTAATGAAAAACTGTTTTTT; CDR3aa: CAWSQTDRLNEKLFF
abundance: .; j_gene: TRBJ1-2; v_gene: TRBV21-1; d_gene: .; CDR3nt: TGTGCCAGTCGCGGCGGGTCTGGCCATCCTGGCTACACCTTC; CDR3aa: CASRGGSGHPGYTF
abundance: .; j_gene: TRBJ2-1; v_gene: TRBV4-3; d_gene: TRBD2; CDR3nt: TGCGCCAGCAGCCTCGAGGAGCGGGAGAACAATGAGCAGTTCTTC; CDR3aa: CASSLEERENNEQFF
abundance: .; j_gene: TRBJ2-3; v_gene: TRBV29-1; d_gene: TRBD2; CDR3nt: TGCAGCGTTGAAAAACCGGGGACTAGCGGGAGACCAGATACGCAGTATTTT; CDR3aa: CSVEKPGTSGRPDTQYF
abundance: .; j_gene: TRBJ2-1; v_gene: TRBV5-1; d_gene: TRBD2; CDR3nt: TGCGCCAGCAGCTTGGGAACTAGCGGGGGAAGCTCCTACAATGAGCAGTTCTTC; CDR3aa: CASSLGTSGGSSYNEQFF
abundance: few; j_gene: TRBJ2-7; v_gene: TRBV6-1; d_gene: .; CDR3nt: TGTGCCAGCAGTGAAGAGGAGACTCTTTGGTACGAGCAGTACTTC; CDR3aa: CASSEEETLWYEQYF
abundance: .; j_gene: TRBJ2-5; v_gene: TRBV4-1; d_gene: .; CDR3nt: TGCGCCAGCAGCCCGGAGCCATATCGCAGGGCCAATTTCCAAGAGACCCAGTACTTC; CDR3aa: CASSPEPYRRANFQETQYF
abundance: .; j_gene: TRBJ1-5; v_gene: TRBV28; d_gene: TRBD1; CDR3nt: TGTGCCAGCAGTTTATGGGGGGCAGGGGGGAGGTCGCAGCCCCAGCATTTT; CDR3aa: CASSLWGAGGRSQPQHF
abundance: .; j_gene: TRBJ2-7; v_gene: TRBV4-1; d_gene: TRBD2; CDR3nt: TGCGCCAGCAGCCAAGAAGGGCTAGGGACGGCGGGAGACCGCTACGAGCAGTACTTC; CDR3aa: CASSQEGLGTAGDRYEQYF
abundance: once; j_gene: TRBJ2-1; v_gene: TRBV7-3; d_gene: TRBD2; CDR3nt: TGTGCCAGCAGCCCCACTAGCGGGACCCTAAATGAGCAGTTCTTC; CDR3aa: CASSPTSGTLNEQFF
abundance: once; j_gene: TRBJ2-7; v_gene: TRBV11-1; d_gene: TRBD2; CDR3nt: TGTGCCAGCAGCCCACGGCGGGGGTCCGAGCAGTACTTC; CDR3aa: CASSPRRGSEQYF
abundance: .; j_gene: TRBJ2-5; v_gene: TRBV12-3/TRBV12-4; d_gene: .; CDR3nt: TGTGCCAGCACCTTCGCGGTTGAGACCCAGTACTTC; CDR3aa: CASTFAVETQYF